This passage covers 31 T cell receptor beta chains from one sample sequenced in a study of blood T cell repertoires in COVID-19. Generated by immunoSEQ multiplex PCR, the TCRdb table keeps only in-frame clones and is missing some. The sample yields under 300,000 clones, more than 85% seen once. Specimen: peripheral blood. These receptors were obtained from a woman aged 70-85 years with active or convalescent COVID-19.

CDR3 nucleotide sequence: TGTGCCAGTAGTATTGAACCCCCTAGGCGGCCCCAGCATTTT. Encoded protein: CASSIEPPRRPQHF. The V call is TRBV19, the J call TRBJ1-5; no clear D. Trimming removed 3 bases at V and 9 bases at J, with 15 bases between. Germline CDR1 reads LNHDA; CDR2 reads SQIVND (reference sequence). This CDR3 comprises 14 residues.

The chain links TRBV7-2 to TRBJ1-5, with 9 bases aligning to TRBD1. The CDR3 extends over 13 amino acids. Germline CDR1 is SGHTA and CDR2 is FQGNSA. With V trimmed by 9 bases and J by 7 bases, 7 bases remained unmatched. This CDR3 reads CASGTGMEQPQHF. DNA for the CDR3: TGTGCCAGTGGGACAGGGATGGAACAGCCCCAGCATTTT.

This clone came up once. The J gene is TRBJ2-7, the V gene TRBV4-1; D perhaps matches TRBD1 (6 bases). This CDR3 region has 14 residues. Germline values: CDR1 MGHRA, CDR2 YSYEKL. The V and J ends lost 3 bases and 3 bases respectively, with 12 bases between them. CDR3 nucleotide sequence: TGCGCCAGCAGCCAGCCCGCACAGGGCTACGAGCAGTACTTC. Protein product: CASSQPAQGYEQYF.

The V gene is TRBV6-5, the J gene TRBJ2-7; D may be TRBD1 (5 bases). Germline CDR1 MNHEY, CDR2 SVGAGI. There are 15 residues in the CDR3. The V end was cut by 0 bases, the J end by 2 bases, with 11 bases between. CDR3 DNA sequence: TGTGCCAGCAGTTACTCGGAGACAGCCACCTACGAGCAGTACTTC. Encoded protein: CASSYSETATYEQYF.

The rearrangement links TRBV27 to TRBJ2-2; tentative D call: TRBD1 (5 bases). The germline V gene encodes CDR1 MNHEY and CDR2 SMNVEV (reference sequence). The length of the CDR3 is 15 residues. Trimming shortened V by 2 bases and J by 1 base, and 8 bases separated the two germline ends. The CDR3 reads CASSLQGKNTGELFF. CDR3 in DNA: TGTGCCAGCAGTTTACAGGGAAAGAACACCGGGGAGCTGTTTTTT.

The chain carries TRBV7-8 and TRBJ2-7; D is unclear. Deletions cut 5 bases from V and 5 bases from J, with 7 bases between. Germline V CDR1 and CDR2: SGHVS, FQNEAQ. This CDR3 has 11 residues. CDR3 amino acids: CASSARDEQYF. CDR3 nucleotide sequence: TGTGCCAGCAGCGCTCGGGACGAGCAGTACTTC.

The chain employs TRBV4-3 and TRBJ1-2; D perhaps matches TRBD1 (5 bases). This CDR3 is 16 amino acids long. The V end lost 1 base, the J end lost 2 bases, and 14 bases lay between the germline ends. Germline V gene lookup returns CDR1 LGHNA and CDR2 YSLEER. The CDR3 DNA is TGCGCCAGCAGCCAAGCGGGGGGAGGCATAAACTATGGCTACACCTTC. Translation: CASSQAGGGINYGYTF.

This clone was observed a single time. J is TRBJ2-3 and V is TRBV19, with 13 bases fitting TRBD2. The length of the CDR3 is 15 residues. V dropped 7 bases and J dropped 6; count of bases not matched to a gene: 7. Looked up from germline, CDR1 is LNHDA and CDR2 is SQIVND (reference sequence). The CDR3 spells CASNSGTSGADTQYF. The CDR3 coding sequence is TGTGCCAGTAATTCCGGGACTAGCGGGGCCGATACGCAGTATTTT. Supplemented by reference TRBV19 and TRBJ2-3, the full variable domain reads DGGITQSPKYLFRKEGQNVTLSCEQNLNHDAMYWYRQDPGQGLRLIYYSQIVNDFQKGDIAEGYSVSREKKESFPLTVTSAQKNPTAFYLCASNSGTSGADTQYFGPGTRLTVL.

The rearrangement links TRBV7-8 to TRBJ2-3; 9 bases are a match to TRBD2. CDR1 SGHVS and CDR2 FQNEAQ come from the germline V gene. Trimming at V came to 4 bases and at J to 4 bases, leaving 9 bases not matched to a gene. The length of the CDR3 is 16 residues. The CDR3: CASSSSAGGPSDTQYF. CDR3 nucleotides: TGTGCCAGCAGCTCGTCGGCGGGGGGGCCATCAGATACGCAGTATTTT.

The gene calls are TRBV9 and TRBJ2-7; D unclear. CDR1 and CDR2 from the germline V gene are SGDLS and YYNGEE. V was pared by 0 bases and J by 5 bases, with 6 bases between. The CDR3 consists of 12 residues. The CDR3 nucleotides read TGTGCCAGCAGCGTAGGAGGAGACGAGCAGTACTTC. The encoded protein is CASSVGGDEQYF.

The chain carries TRBV2 and TRBJ2-7; TRBD2 matches 9 bases. Per germline, CDR1 SNHLY and CDR2 FYNNEI. The CDR3 loop spans 13 amino acids. The J segment lost 6 bases and the V segment lost 6 bases, leaving 6 bases of the junction unmatched. The CDR3 loop reads CASSSRGGTEQYF. In DNA, the CDR3 is TGTGCCAGCAGCTCGCGGGGGGGCACCGAGCAGTACTTC.

The chain carries TRBV6-2 or TRBV6-3 and TRBJ2-7, with 8 bases identical to TRBD1. There are 15 residues in the CDR3. The V and J ends lost 6 bases and 6 bases, in that order; junction bases with no gene match: 13. In germline, CDR1 is MNHEY, CDR2 SVGEGT. The CDR3 coding sequence is TGTGCCAGCAGATACAGAGGAGACAGGGGACGCGAGCAGTACTTC. It specifies CASRYRGDRGREQYF.

This clone showed up just a few times. This sequence joins TRBV10-2 and TRBJ1-5, with D perhaps matching TRBD1 (5 bases). Germline V lookup: CDR1 WSHSY, CDR2 SAAADI. There are 14 residues in the CDR3. V was trimmed by 6 bases and J by 4 bases, leaving 13 bases between them. The CDR3 loop is CASRHDSPNQPQHF. CDR3 bases: TGCGCCAGCAGACACGACAGTCCAAATCAGCCCCAGCATTTT.

V gene TRBV5-6 combines with J gene TRBJ1-2; 7 bases agree with TRBD1. This CDR3 has 14 residues. The germline V gene encodes CDR1 SGHDT and CDR2 YYEEEE. J lost 6 bases, V lost 1 base, and 6 bases had no gene match. CDR3 residues: CASSLPTGINGYTF. The CDR3 DNA reads TGTGCCAGCAGCTTGCCGACAGGGATCAATGGCTACACCTTC.

The J gene is TRBJ1-2, the V gene TRBV27, with 9 bases matching TRBD1. CDR1 and CDR2 from the germline V gene are MNHEY and SMNVEV (reference sequence). Germline trimming cut 6 bases from V and 4 bases from J; bases unmatched to any gene: 12. This CDR3 has 16 residues. CDR3 protein: CASSTQGAVLAYGYTF. The CDR3 region has the DNA TGTGCCAGCAGCACACAGGGGGCGGTCCTAGCCTATGGCTACACCTTC.

This rearrangement joins TRBV5-1 to TRBJ1-3, with D tentatively TRBD1 (6 bases). Germline CDR1 reads SGHRS; CDR2 reads YFSETQ. This CDR3 is 21 amino acids long. The ends were cut back, 2 bases at V and 1 base at J, with 28 bases in the middle. The CDR3 spells CASSFGGSVGQGMGSGNTIYF. The CDR3 region has the DNA TGCGCCAGCAGCTTCGGCGGTTCTGTCGGCCAGGGGATGGGGTCTGGAAACACCATATATTTT.

This clone was picked up a small number of times. This rearrangement joins TRBV6-6 to TRBJ2-7; TRBD2 is a possible D gene (6 bases). Germline V gives CDR1 MNHNY, CDR2 SVGAGI (reference sequence). Trimming shortened V by 7 bases and J by 2 bases, and 18 bases separated the two germline ends. The CDR3 totals 15 residues. Here the CDR3 DNA reads TGTGCCAGCATAGATTGGGGGGATTGGCCCTACGAGCAGTACTTC. This encodes CASIDWGDWPYEQYF.

Details on this clone: The same CDR3 is also encoded by other DNA sequences in this sample. This rearrangement joins TRBV5-1 to TRBJ2-1; 7 bases fit TRBD1. Germline CDR1 and CDR2: SGHRS and YFSETQ. V dropped 4 bases and J dropped 1; count of bases not matched to a gene: 5. This CDR3 has 15 residues. The CDR3 nucleotides read TGCGCCAGCAGCCTCCGGGACAGTTCCTACAATGAGCAGTTCTTC. It is translated as CASSLRDSSYNEQFF.

The J gene is TRBJ1-2, the V gene TRBV12-3 or TRBV12-4; D remains unclear. Trimming took 5 bases from V and 3 from J, leaving 10 bases between them. This CDR3 has 13 amino acids. The CDR3 DNA reads as TGTGCCAGCAGTCCCCAGGAAGACTATGGCTACACCTTC. It yields the protein CASSPQEDYGYTF.

This rearrangement joins TRBV5-1 to TRBJ1-1; 7 nucleotides align to TRBD1. J was trimmed by 3 bases and V by 4 bases; bases with no gene match: 12. The CDR3 extends over 16 amino acids. Germline lookup yields CDR1 SGHRS and CDR2 YFSETQ. The CDR3 DNA reads as TGCGCCAGCAGCCGAACAGGGGATATTGGGTACACTGAAGCTTTCTTT. Its protein is CASSRTGDIGYTEAFF. The whole variable domain, remainder taken from reference TRBV5-1 and TRBJ1-1, is KAGVTQTPRYLIKTRGQQVTLSCSPISGHRSVSWYQQTPGQGLQFLFEYFSETQRNKGNFPGRFSGRQFSNSRSEMNVSTLELGDSALYLCASSRTGDIGYTEAFFGQGTRLTVV.

The CDR3: CASTKTSGGTYEQFF. CDR3 coding DNA: TGTGCCAGTACCAAGACTAGCGGGGGGACTTACGAGCAGTTCTTC. The chain employs TRBV19 and TRBJ2-1, with 13 bases matching TRBD2. J gave up 10 bases and V 7 bases, and 10 bases lay outside the gene matches. CDR3 length equals 15 residues. The germline V gene has CDR1 LNHDA and CDR2 SQIVND (reference sequence).

The V gene is TRBV5-1, the J gene TRBJ2-3; 9 bases fit TRBD1. Looked up from germline, CDR1 is SGHRS and CDR2 is YFSETQ. Unmatched junction bases numbered 6, after V lost 4 bases and J lost 6 bases. CDR3 length equals 14 residues. In DNA, the CDR3 is TGCGCCAGCAGCCGGGGACAGGGACGGGATACGCAGTATTTT. Its translation is CASSRGQGRDTQYF.

V and J are TRBV6-1 and TRBJ1-2, with D uncertain. Germline values: CDR1 MNHNS, CDR2 SASEGT. The CDR3 contains 15 residues. V lost 3 bases and J 4 bases, leaving 15 bases between the germline ends. The CDR3 is CASSDQNIQFYGYTF. In DNA form, the CDR3 reads TGTGCCAGCAGTGATCAGAACATTCAATTCTATGGCTACACCTTC.

CDR3 loop: CASSESTTLGNSPLHF. DNA for the CDR3: TGCGCCAGCAGTGAGTCGACTACCCTAGGGAATTCACCCCTCCACTTT. J is TRBJ1-6 and V is TRBV10-2; D is ambiguous. Germline CDR1 is WSHSY and CDR2 is SAAADI. Trimming pared 0 bases from V and 7 bases from J, leaving 13 bases between. This CDR3 contains 16 residues.

The chain links TRBV14 to TRBJ2-7; 9 nucleotides line up with TRBD1. Germline assignment: CDR1 SGHDN and CDR2 FVKESK. V shed 3 bases, J shed 6 bases, and the junction held 3 bases outside the gene matches. The CDR3 consists of 13 residues. In DNA, the CDR3 is TGTGCCAGCAGCCAGCAGGGACAGGGCGAGCAGTACTTC. Amino acids: CASSQQGQGEQYF.

The V call is TRBV6-2 or TRBV6-3, the J call TRBJ2-3; D perhaps matches TRBD2 (6 bases). Germline-derived CDR1 and CDR2 are MNHEY and SVGEGT. The CDR3 is 17 amino acids. Trimming took off 4 bases at V and 1 base at J, with 18 bases between the two ends. CDR3 DNA sequence: TGTGCCAGCAGTTTCCGGGACTCCCGGTACGGCACAGATACGCAGTATTTT. Translated: CASSFRDSRYGTDTQYF.

This clone was picked up one time. V is TRBV4-3 and J is TRBJ1-3; maybe TRBD1 (6 bases). Germline V gene data show CDR1 as LGHNA and CDR2 as YSLEER. CDR3 size: 18 residues. The V and J ends lost 1 base and 4 bases respectively, with 20 bases between them. The CDR3 region is CASSQGMAPGAVGNTIYF. The DNA of the CDR3 is TGCGCCAGCAGCCAAGGGATGGCCCCAGGGGCGGTAGGAAACACCATATATTTT.

This clone was seen more than once but under ten times. This sample includes further DNA sequences coding for the same CDR3. The rearrangement links TRBV19 to TRBJ1-5, with 9 bases lining up with TRBD1. The CDR3 covers 14 residues. Germline values: CDR1 LNHDA, CDR2 SQIVND (reference sequence). Trimming took 5 bases from V and 4 from J; bases not matched to a gene: 3. CDR3 nucleotides: TGTGCCAGTAGTTCGACAGGGGGAAATCAGCCCCAGCATTTT. Its protein product is CASSSTGGNQPQHF.

J is TRBJ2-7 and V is TRBV5-1, with D possibly being TRBD1 (6 bases). The CDR3 is 13 residues long. V lost 4 bases to trimming and J lost 2 bases, with 10 bases between them. Per the germline V gene, CDR1 is SGHRS and CDR2 is YFSETQ. Written as DNA, the CDR3 is TGCGCCAGCAGCCCTGACAGGACCTACGAGCAGTACTTC. Amino acids: CASSPDRTYEQYF.

The V call is TRBV7-2, the J call TRBJ2-3, with 8 nucleotides matching TRBD2. CDR3 length: 16 amino acids. Trimming at V came to 1 base and at J to 4 bases, leaving 7 bases not matched to a gene. Germline V lookup: CDR1 SGHTA, CDR2 FQGNSA. In nucleotides, the CDR3 is TGTGCCAGCAGCTTAGTGTCGGGGGGGCCAGCAGATACGCAGTATTTT. Amino acid sequence: CASSLVSGGPADTQYF. The variable domain in full, with the rest retrieved from reference TRBV7-2 and TRBJ2-3, is GAGVSQSPSNKVTEKGKDVELRCDPISGHTALYWYRQSLGQGLEFLIYFQGNSAPDKSGLPSDRFSAERTGGSVSTLTIQRTQQEDSAVYLCASSLVSGGPADTQYFGPGTRLTVL.

The chain joins TRBV3-1 (or the pseudogene TRBV3-2) to TRBJ2-7; the D gene is possibly TRBD2 (5 bases). The V gene lost 4 bases and the J gene lost 3 bases, with 19 bases spanning the gap. The CDR3 extends over 16 amino acids. Germline CDR1 reads LGHDT; CDR2 reads YNNKEL (reference sequence). This chain's CDR3 is CASSRESGLGGYEQYF. The DNA of the CDR3 is TGTGCCAGCAGCCGGGAGTCGGGCCTCGGTGGCTACGAGCAGTACTTC.